This T cell receptor beta chain was profiled in a study of T cell responses to AZD1222 COVID-19 vaccine. Overall study results and limits: Reports say nearly half of spike-specific TCRs go after unmutated variant regions. Vaccine-related CD4 TCRs covered spike, predominating at 160-218 and 743-854.

On this clone: Its antigen is unidentified.

TCRdb keeps only in-frame clones here, not all; method: immunoSEQ multiplex PCR. The table lists 120,000 to 150,000 clones, less than 95% of them singletons. The CDR3 is 14 amino acids. Trimming left V 3 bases short and J 6 bases short, with 14 bases between. Looked up from germline, CDR1 is SEHNR and CDR2 is FQNEAQ (reference sequence). Sequenced material: peripheral blood, taken on day 0 of AZD1222 vaccination. The TCR was taken from an adult in good health. This rearrangement joins TRBV7-9 to TRBJ1-1, with D possibly being TRBD1 (6 bases). The chain's CDR3 is CASSLGGFYSEAFF. Here the CDR3 DNA reads TGTGCCAGCAGCTTGGGGGGCTTTTATTCTGAAGCTTTCTTT.